This TCR beta chain derives from a study of shared clonotypes between healthy human individuals. Per the germline V gene, CDR1 is SNHLY and CDR2 is FYNNEI. This CDR3 contains 14 residues. The V end lost 3 bases, the J end lost 3 bases, and 10 bases lay between the germline ends. This clone has just one count. The protocol was immunoSEQ multiplex PCR, while the TCRdb copy is restricted to in-frame clones and leaves out a portion. Of roughly 1 million clones in the sample, about 74% were seen once. This chain uses TRBV2 with TRBJ2-3; D gene uncertain. This clonotype was obtained from a young man in good health. What was sequenced was memory CD4+ T cells sorted from blood. As for subset: CD45RA-negative fraction. The DNA of the CDR3 is TGTGCCAGCAGTGACAAGAAACGGACAGATACGCAGTATTTT. Its protein product is CASSDKKRTDTQYF.